The table lists the clone carrying this T cell receptor beta chain with many counts. Fresh peripheral blood, approximately 9.6 ml, yielded the PBMCs. The junction had 11 bases not matched to a gene; V was cut back by 8 bases and J by 2 bases. CDR1 and CDR2 (germline): DFQATT, SNEGSKA (reference sequence). This CDR3 has 15 amino acids. Researchers took RNA transcripts and amplified the TCR beta CDR3 regions from them. The TCR CDR3 was amplified in a first-round RT-PCR using the HTBI primer set. TCRdb re-called the multiplex PCR reads with MiXCR, one entry per CDR3 protein. Among 300,000 to 350,000 distinct CDR3 sequences, about 14% were seen once, and the ten largest hold 20% to 25%. This entry is derived from a study of T cells in Graves' hyperthyroidism and ophthalmopathy. Study context: Peripheral blood was collected at initial diagnosis, before any treatment.

The sequencing sample was made of blood. The clonotype comes from a woman aged 25 to 39 with Graves' hyperthyroidism. This chain joins TRBV20-1 and TRBJ2-7; 11 positions agree with TRBD1. The CDR3 DNA follows: TGCAGTTTTCAGGGGGGGACAGGGGGTACCTACGAGCAGTACTTC. Translation gives CSFQGGTGGTYEQYF.